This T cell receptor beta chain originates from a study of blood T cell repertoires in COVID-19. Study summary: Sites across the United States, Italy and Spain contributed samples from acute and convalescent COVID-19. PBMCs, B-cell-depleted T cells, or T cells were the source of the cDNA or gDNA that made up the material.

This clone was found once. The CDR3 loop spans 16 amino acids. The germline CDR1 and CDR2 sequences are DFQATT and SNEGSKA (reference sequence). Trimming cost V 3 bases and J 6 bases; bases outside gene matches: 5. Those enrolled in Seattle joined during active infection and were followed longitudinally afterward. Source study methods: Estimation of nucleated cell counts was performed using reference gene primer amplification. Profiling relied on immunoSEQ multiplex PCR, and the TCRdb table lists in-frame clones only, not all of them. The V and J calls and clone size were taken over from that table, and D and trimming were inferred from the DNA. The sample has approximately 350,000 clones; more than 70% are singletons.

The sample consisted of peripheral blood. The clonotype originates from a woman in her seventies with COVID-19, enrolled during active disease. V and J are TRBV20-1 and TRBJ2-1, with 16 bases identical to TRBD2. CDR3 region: CSASGTSGGAVNEQFF. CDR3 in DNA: TGCAGTGCTAGTGGGACTAGCGGGGGGGCGGTCAATGAGCAGTTCTTC.